This TCR beta chain was sequenced in a study of T-cell memory formation after mild COVID-19 (dated by TCRdb to about 2021). For context, the study as a whole: TCR sequence clusters from the two donors were found to be largely donor specific. In a couple of donors, T-cell clones that expanded and contracted after mild COVID-19 were tracked by sequencing TCRalpha and TCRbeta repertoires over time. The cohort comprised two young, previously healthy adult volunteers, one female and one male. Study-wide conclusions, independent of this receptor: Whether the second-wave clones peaking on day 37 were SARS-CoV-2 specific was not confirmed. The study covered only two mild cases, and larger cohorts including severe cases with pre-infection samples were considered necessary. Some responding clones were detected in pre-infection memory, which suggested that pre-existing cross-reactive memory T cells had joined the SARS-CoV-2 response. Balanced CD4/CD8 phenotypes were observed for clones contracting from day 15 to 85, whereas a bias towards CD4+ was observed for a second wave of clones expanding from day 15 to 37. Contracting CD4+ clones were found mainly in CM and EM memory subsets, while CD8+ clones were enriched in EMRA.

Points on this clonotype: No cognate antigen has been identified for it. Per-base quality was not reported, and no clone a single base away is much larger than it.

The CDR3 contains 13 residues, cysteine and phenylalanine counted. Of all the DNA, just the CDR3 is kept, 39 bases in frame from base 1. V loses 10 bases at its end and J loses 4 bases; junction bases beyond the gene matches: 7. Sequenced using an Illumina NovaSeq 6000. Using 5'RACE with constant-segment primers, TCRalpha and TCRbeta cDNA libraries were constructed, with sample barcodes and unique molecular identifiers added in the process. Trizol reagent was used to extract RNA from every sample. Libraries were amplified in two PCR steps, with a second sample barcode and Illumina TruSeq adapters added in the second step. The libraries were sequenced on an Illumina NovaSeq using 2 x 150 bp paired-end reads. The published analysis was carried out like this. With migec v1.2.7, reads were demultiplexed and then collapsed into UMI-guided consensus sequences. Using mixcr v2.1.11, the UMI consensuses were aligned to TRA and TRB V and J templates and assembled into clonotypes. A clonotype was counted as expanded or contracted only when both edgeR and NoisET called the clonotype significant, with the noise models trained on biological replicates. For edgeR calls, a false discovery rate-adjusted p below 0.01 and a log2 fold-change threshold of 1 were applied. As an exploratory analysis of dynamics, PCA with hierarchical clustering was applied to max-normalized trajectories of the 1000 most abundant clonotypes. Separately sequenced CD4+ and CD8+ repertoires were used to assign a CD4 or CD8 phenotype to each responding clone. TCRdb reanalyzed the raw reads on its own, using fastp at Q25 for trimming and MiXCR for clone calling, and kept in-frame beta chains. CDR3 protein duplicates are merged, each entry listing the most common genes and DNA. The V and J calls were not made by the authors but by TCRdb's processing. Present in this sample are 160,000 or so distinct CDR3 sequences, roughly 31% of which were seen just once. About 12% of the sample is held by the ten biggest clonotypes.

Ficoll-Paque density gradient centrifugation was the method used to isolate PBMCs. This receptor was taken from an adult woman who had mild COVID-19 (a few samples of this study predate the infection). The sample titles of this study are shuffled in the database, so cell type and time point are left out; the donor was told from shared clones. The rearranged segments are TRBV12-3 or TRBV12-4 and TRBJ2-3, with 8 central nucleotides matching TRBD2. Sequencing input: PBMCs or a T cell subset sorted from them (not recorded which). The CDR3 region: CATTRGGPDTQYF. The sequenced DNA is TGTGCCACGACTCGGGGGGGGCCAGATACGCAGTATTTT.